This TCR beta chain was recovered during a study of blood T cell repertoires in COVID-19. For the study at large: The United States, Italy and Spain were the sources of the acute and convalescent COVID-19 samples. Sources were T cells, B-cell-depleted T cells, or PBMCs; the material itself was cDNA or gDNA.

The V and J ends lost 4 bases and 0 bases respectively, with 5 bases between them. From germline, CDR1 is SGHVS and CDR2 FNYEAQ. The CDR3 totals 13 residues. In the authors' workflow: Nucleated cell counts were estimated from reference gene primer amplification. Profiled with immunoSEQ multiplex PCR; TCRdb holds only in-frame clones, not every one. V and J calls plus clone size are reproduced from that table; the DNA served to infer D and trimming. The sample carries approximately 170,000 clones, almost 85% recorded once. J is TRBJ2-3 and V is TRBV7-6; D is unresolved. What was sequenced was peripheral blood. This clonotype was obtained from a middle-aged man who had recovered from COVID-19. The CDR3 reads CASSSPSTDTQYF. Written as DNA, the CDR3 is TGTGCCAGCAGCTCCCCAAGCACAGATACGCAGTATTTT.